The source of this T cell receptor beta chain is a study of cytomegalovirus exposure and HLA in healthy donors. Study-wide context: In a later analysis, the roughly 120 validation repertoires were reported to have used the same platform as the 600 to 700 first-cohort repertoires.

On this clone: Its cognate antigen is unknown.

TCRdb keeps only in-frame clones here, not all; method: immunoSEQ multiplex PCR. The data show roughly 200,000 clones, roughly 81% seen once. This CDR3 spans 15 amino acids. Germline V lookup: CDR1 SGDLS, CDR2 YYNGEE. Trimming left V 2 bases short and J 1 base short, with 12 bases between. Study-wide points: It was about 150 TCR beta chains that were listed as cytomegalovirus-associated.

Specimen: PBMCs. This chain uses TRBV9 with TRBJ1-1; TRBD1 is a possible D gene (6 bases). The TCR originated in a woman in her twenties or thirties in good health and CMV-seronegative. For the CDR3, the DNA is TGTGCCAGCAGCGTTTCACAGGGAACGAACACTGAAGCTTTCTTT. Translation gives CASSVSQGTNTEAFF.